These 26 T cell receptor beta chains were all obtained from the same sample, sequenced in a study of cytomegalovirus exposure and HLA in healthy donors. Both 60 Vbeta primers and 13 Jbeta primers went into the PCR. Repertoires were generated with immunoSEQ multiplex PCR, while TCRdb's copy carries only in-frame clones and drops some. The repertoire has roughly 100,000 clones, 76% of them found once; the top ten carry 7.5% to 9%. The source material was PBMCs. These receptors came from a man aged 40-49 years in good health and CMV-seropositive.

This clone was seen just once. CDR3 nucleotides: TGTGCCAGCGGAGGACAGGGATCCAATCAGCCCCAGCATTTT. It is translated as CASGGQGSNQPQHF. This chain connects TRBV2 to TRBJ1-5; 8 nucleotides agree with TRBD1. V dropped 8 bases and J dropped 3; count of bases not matched to a gene: 6. The CDR3 is made up of 14 amino acids. Germline CDR1 SNHLY, CDR2 FYNNEI.

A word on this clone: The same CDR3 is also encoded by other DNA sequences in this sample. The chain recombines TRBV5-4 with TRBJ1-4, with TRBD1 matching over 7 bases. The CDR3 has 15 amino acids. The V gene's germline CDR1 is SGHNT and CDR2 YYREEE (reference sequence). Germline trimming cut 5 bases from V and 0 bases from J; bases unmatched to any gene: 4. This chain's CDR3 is CASSAGGSTNEKLFF. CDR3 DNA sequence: TGTGCCAGCAGTGCAGGGGGTTCAACTAATGAAAAACTGTTTTTT.

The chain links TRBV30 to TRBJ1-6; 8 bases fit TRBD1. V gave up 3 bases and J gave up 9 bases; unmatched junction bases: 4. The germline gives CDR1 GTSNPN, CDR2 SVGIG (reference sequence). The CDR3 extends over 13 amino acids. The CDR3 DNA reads TGTGCCTGGAGATCGGACAGGGTTTCACCCCTCCACTTT. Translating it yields CAWRSDRVSPLHF.

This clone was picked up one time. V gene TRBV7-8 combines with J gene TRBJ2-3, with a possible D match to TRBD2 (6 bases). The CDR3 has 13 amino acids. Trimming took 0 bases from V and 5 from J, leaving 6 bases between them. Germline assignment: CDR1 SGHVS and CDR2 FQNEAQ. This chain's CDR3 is CASSLAGGDTQYF. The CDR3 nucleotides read TGTGCCAGCAGCTTAGCGGGGGGAGATACGCAGTATTTT.

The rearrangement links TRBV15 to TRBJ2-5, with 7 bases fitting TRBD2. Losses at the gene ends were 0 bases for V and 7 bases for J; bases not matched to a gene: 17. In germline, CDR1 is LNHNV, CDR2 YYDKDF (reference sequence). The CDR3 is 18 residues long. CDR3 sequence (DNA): TGTGCCACCAGCAGAGATTGGTCCCCAGCGGGGTATATTGGGACCCAGTACTTC. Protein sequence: CATSRDWSPAGYIGTQYF. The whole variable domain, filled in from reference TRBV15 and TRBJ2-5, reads DAMVIQNPRYQVTQFGKPVTLSCSQTLNHNVMYWYQQKSSQAPKLLFHYYDKDFNNEADTPDNFQSRRPNTSFCFLDIRSPGLGDTAMYLCATSRDWSPAGYIGTQYFGPGTRLLVL.

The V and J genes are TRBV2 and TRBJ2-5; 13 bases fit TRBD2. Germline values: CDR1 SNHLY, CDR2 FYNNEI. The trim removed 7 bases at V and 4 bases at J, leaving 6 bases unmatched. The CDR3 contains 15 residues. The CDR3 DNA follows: TGTGCCAGCATCCGGACTAGCGGGAGAGGAGAGACCCAGTACTTC. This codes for CASIRTSGRGETQYF. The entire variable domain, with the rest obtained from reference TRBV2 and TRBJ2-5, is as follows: EPEVTQTPSHQVTQMGQEVILRCVPISNHLYFYWYRQILGQKVEFLVSFYNNEISEKSEIFDDQFSVERPDGSNFTLKIRSTKLEDSAMYFCASIRTSGRGETQYFGPGTRLLVL.

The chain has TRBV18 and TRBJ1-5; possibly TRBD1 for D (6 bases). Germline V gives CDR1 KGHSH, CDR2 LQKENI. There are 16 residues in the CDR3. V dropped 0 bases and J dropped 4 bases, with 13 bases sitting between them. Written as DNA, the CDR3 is TGTGCCAGCTCACCACCCTCAGGGGCGCTTAATCAGCCCCAGCATTTT. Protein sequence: CASSPPSGALNQPQHF.

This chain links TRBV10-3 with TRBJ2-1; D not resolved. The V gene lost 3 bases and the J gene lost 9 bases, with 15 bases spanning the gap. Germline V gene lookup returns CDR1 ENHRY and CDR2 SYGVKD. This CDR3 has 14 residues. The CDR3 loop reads CAISDQAITVEQFF. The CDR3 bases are TGTGCCATCAGTGATCAGGCCATCACGGTTGAGCAGTTCTTC.

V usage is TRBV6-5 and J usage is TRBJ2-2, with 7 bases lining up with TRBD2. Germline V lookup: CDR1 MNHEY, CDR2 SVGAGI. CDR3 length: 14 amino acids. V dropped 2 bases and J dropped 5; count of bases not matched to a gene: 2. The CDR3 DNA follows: TGTGCCAGCAGTTACGGGGAGGGAACCGGGGAGCTGTTTTTT. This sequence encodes CASSYGEGTGELFF.

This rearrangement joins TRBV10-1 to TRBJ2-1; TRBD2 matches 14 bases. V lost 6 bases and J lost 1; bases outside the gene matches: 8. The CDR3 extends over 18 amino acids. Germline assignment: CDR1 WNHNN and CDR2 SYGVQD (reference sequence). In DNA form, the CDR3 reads TGCGCCAGCAGCGCGGGACTAGCGGGAGCTATATCCTACAATGAGCAGTTCTTC. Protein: CASSAGLAGAISYNEQFF.

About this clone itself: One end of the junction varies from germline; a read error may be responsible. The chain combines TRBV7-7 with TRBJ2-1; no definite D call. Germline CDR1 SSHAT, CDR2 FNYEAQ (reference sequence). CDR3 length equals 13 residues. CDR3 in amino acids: CASSSTYVGEQFF. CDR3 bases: TGTGCTAGCAGCTCGACATATGTGGGTGAGCAGTTCTTC.

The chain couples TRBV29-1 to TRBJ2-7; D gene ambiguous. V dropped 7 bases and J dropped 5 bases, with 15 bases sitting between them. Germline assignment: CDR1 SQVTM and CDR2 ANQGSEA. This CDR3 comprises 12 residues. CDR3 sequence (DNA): TGCAGCGCAACCCACGTACAGAACGAGCAGTACTTC. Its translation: CSATHVQNEQYF.

DNA for the CDR3: TGTGCCAGCAGTCCCGGGACAGGGTTCAATCAGCCCCAGCATTTT. Residues: CASSPGTGFNQPQHF. The rearrangement joins TRBV28 to TRBJ1-5, with TRBD1 identical over 9 bases. The CDR3 extends over 15 amino acids. The germline V gene has CDR1 MDHEN and CDR2 SYDVKM. Trimming removed 5 bases from V and 3 bases from J; junction bases left unmatched: 5.

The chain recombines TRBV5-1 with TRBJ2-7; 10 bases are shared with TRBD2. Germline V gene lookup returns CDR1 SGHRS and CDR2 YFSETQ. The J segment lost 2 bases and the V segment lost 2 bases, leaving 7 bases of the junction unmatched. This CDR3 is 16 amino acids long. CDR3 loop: CASSFGFTSGAYEQYF. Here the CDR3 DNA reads TGCGCCAGCAGCTTTGGTTTTACTAGCGGGGCCTACGAGCAGTACTTC.

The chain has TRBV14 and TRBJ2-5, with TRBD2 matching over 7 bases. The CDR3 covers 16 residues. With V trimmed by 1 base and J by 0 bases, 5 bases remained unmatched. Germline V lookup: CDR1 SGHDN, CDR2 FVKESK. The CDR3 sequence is CASSQAGGRYQETQYF. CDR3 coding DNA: TGTGCCAGCAGCCAAGCGGGGGGTCGCTACCAAGAGACCCAGTACTTC.

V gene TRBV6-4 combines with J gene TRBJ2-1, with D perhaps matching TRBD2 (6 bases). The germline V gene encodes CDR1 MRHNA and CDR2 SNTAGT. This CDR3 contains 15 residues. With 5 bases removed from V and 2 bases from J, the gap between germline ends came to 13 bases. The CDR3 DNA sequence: TGTGCCAGCAGTACCGGGACTGGGACCTACAATGAGCAGTTCTTC. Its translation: CASSTGTGTYNEQFF.

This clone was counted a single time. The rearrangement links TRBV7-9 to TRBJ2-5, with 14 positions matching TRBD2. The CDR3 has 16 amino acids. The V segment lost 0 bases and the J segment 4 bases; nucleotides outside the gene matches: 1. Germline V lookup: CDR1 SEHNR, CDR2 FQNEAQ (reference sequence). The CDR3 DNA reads TGTGCCAGCAGCTTAGCTGGGACTAGCGGGGGAGAGACCCAGTACTTC. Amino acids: CASSLAGTSGGETQYF.

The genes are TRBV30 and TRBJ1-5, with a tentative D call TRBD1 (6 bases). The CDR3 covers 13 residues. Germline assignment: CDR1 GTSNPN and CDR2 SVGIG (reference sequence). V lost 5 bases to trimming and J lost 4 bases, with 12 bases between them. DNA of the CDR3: TGTGCCTGGGGAAGGACAGAAAATCAGCCCCAGCATTTT. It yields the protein CAWGRTENQPQHF. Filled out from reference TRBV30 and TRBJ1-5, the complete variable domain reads SQTIHQWPATLVQPVGSPLSLECTVEGTSNPNLYWYRQAAGRGLQLLFYSVGIGQISSEVPQNLSASRPQDRQFILSSKKLLLSDSGFYLCAWGRTENQPQHFGDGTRLSIL.

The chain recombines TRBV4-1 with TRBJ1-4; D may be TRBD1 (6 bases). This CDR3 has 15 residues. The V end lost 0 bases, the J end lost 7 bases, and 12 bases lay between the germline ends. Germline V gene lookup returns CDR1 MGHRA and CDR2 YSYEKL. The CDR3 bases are TGCGCCAGCAGCCAAGAAGGGGGGGCTGGTGAAAAACTGTTTTTT. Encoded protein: CASSQEGGAGEKLFF.

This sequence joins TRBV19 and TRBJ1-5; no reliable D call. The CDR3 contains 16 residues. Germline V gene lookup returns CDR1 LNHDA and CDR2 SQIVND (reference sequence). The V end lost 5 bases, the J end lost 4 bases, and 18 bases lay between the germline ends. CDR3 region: CASSSLAQVPNQPQHF. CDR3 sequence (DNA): TGTGCCAGTAGTTCCCTAGCGCAGGTCCCTAATCAGCCCCAGCATTTT.

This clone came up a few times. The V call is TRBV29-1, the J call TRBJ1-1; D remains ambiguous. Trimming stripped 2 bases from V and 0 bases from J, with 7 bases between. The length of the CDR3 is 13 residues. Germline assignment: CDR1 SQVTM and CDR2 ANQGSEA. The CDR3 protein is CSVERRMNTEAFF. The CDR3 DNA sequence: TGCAGCGTTGAACGCAGGATGAACACTGAAGCTTTCTTT.

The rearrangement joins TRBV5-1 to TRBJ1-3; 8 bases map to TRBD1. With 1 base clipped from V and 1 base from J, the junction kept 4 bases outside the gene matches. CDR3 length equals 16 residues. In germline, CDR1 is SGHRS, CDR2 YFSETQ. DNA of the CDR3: TGCGCCAGCAGCTTGAATCAGGGGGCGTCTGGAAACACCATATATTTT. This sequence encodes CASSLNQGASGNTIYF.

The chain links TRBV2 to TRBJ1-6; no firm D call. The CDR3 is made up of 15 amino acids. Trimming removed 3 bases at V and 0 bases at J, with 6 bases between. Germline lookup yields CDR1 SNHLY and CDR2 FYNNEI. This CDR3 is CASSDRSSYNSPLHF. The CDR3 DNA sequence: TGTGCCAGCAGTGACCGGAGCTCCTATAATTCACCCCTCCACTTT.

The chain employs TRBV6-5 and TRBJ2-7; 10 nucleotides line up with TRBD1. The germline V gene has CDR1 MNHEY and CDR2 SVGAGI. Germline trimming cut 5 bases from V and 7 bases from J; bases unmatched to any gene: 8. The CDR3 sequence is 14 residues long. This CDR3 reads CASSDRGLWGEQYF. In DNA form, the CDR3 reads TGTGCCAGCAGTGACAGGGGGCTTTGGGGAGAGCAGTACTTC.

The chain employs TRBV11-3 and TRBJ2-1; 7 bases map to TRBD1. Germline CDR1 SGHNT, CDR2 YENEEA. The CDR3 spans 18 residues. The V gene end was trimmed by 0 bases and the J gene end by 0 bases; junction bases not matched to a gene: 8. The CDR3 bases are TGTGCCAGCAGCTTAGACCCCTTACAGGGGCTCTCCTACAATGAGCAGTTCTTC. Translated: CASSLDPLQGLSYNEQFF. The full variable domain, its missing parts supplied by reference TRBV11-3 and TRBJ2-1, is EAGVVQSPRYKIIEKKQPVAFWCNPISGHNTLYWYLQNLGQGPELLIRYENEEAVDDSQLPKDRFSAERLKGVDSTLKIQPAELGDSAVYLCASSLDPLQGLSYNEQFFGPGTRLTVL.

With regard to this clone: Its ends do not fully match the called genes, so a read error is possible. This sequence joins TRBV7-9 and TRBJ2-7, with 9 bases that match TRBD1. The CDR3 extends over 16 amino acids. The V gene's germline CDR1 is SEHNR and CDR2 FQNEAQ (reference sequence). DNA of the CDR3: TGTTCCAGCAGCTTGACAGTGACAGGGGGATCCTACGAGCAGTACTTC. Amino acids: CSSSLTVTGGSYEQYF.